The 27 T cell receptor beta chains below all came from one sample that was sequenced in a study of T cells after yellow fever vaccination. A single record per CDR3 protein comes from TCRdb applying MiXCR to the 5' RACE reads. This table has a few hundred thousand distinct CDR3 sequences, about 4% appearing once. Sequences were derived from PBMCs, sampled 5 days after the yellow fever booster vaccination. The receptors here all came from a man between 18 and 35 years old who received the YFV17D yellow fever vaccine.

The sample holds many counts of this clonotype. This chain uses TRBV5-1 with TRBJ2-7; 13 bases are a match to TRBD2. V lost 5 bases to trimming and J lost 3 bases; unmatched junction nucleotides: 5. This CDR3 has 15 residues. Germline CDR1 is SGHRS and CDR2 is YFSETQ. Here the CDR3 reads CASRLAGGDLYEQYF. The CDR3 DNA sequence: TGCGCCAGCAGACTAGCGGGGGGGGATCTCTACGAGCAGTACTTC.

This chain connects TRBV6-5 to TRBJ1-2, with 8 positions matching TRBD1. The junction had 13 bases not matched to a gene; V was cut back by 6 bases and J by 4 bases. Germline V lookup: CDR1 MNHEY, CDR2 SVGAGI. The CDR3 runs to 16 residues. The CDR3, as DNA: TGTGCCAGCAGAGTCGTAGGGCAGGGGGCTTTCTATGGCTACACCTTC. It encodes CASRVVGQGAFYGYTF.

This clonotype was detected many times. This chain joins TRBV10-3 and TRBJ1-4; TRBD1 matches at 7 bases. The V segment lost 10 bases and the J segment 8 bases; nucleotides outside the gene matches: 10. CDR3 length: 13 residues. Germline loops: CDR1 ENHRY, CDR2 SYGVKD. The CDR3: CATQGSEGEKLFF. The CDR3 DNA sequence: TGTGCCACACAGGGGAGTGAGGGAGAAAAACTGTTTTTT.

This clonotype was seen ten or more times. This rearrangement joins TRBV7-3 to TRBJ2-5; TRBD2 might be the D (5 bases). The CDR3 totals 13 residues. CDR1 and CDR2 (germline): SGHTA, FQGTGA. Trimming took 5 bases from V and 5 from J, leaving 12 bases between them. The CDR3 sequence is CASSPRRGETQYF. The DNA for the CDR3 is TGTGCCAGCAGCCCCCGCCGCGGGGAGACCCAGTACTTC.

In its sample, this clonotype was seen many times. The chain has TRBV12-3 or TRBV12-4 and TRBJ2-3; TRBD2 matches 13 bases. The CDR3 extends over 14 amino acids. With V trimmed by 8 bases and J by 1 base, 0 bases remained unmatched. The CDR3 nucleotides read TGTGCCAGCGGGACTAGCGGGGGCACAGATACGCAGTATTTT. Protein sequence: CASGTSGGTDTQYF.

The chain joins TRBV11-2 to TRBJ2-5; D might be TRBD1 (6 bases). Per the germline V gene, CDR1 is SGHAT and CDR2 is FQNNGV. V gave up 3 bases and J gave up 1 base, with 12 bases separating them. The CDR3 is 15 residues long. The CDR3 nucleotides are TGTGCCAGCAGCTTTGGGACACTGACCCAAGAGACCCAGTACTTC. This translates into CASSFGTLTQETQYF.

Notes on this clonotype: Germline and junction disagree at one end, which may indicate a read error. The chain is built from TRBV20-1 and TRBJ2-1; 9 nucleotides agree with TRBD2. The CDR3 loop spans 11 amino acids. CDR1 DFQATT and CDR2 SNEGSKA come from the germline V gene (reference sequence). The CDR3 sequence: CSARDQQRGAF. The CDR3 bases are TGCAGTGCTAGAGATCAACAGCGGGGGGCCTTC.

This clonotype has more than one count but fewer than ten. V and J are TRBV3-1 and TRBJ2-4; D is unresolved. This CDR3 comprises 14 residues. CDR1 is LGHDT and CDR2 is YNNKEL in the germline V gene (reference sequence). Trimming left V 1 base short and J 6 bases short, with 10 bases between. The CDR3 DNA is TGTGCCAGCAGCCAAGGCGTCTTCGGAAACATTCAGTACTTC. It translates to CASSQGVFGNIQYF.

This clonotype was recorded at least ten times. This chain's CDR3 is CAISESSGGVYNEQFF. The CDR3 nucleotides are TGTGCCATCAGTGAGTCTAGCGGGGGCGTCTACAATGAGCAGTTCTTC. The chain combines TRBV10-3 with TRBJ2-1, with 9 bases identical to TRBD2. CDR1 and CDR2 from the germline V gene are ENHRY and SYGVKD. The CDR3 sequence is 16 residues long. V shed 0 bases and J 3 bases; nucleotides not matched to a gene: 3.

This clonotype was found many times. The CDR3, as DNA: TGCGCCAGCAGCCCCGAGGGGGGTCGCGAGCAGTACTTC. Its protein is CASSPEGGREQYF. The V call is TRBV4-1, the J call TRBJ2-7; D tentatively fits TRBD1 or TRBD2 (6 bases each). Trimming shortened V by 4 bases and J by 6 bases, and 13 bases separated the two germline ends. Germline V gene data show CDR1 as MGHRA and CDR2 as YSYEKL. This CDR3 has 13 residues.

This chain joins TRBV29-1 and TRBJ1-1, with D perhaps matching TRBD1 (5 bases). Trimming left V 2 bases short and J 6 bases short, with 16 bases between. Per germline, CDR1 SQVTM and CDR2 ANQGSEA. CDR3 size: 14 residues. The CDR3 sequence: CSVERGGVGAEAFF. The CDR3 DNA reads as TGCAGCGTTGAACGGGGGGGAGTTGGCGCTGAAGCTTTCTTT.

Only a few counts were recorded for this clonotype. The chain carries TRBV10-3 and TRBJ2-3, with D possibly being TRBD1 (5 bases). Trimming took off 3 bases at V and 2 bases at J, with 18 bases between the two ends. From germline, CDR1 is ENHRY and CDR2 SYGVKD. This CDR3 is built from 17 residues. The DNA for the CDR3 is TGTGCCATCAGTGAAAGGGGTAGCATAGCTAACACAGATACGCAGTATTTT. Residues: CAISERGSIANTDTQYF.

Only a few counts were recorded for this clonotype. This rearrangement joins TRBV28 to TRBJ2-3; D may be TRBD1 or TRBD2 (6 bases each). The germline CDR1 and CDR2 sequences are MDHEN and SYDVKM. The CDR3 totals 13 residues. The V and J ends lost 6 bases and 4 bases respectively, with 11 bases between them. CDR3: CASRGGGPDTQYF. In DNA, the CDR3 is TGTGCCAGCAGGGGGGGCGGCCCAGATACGCAGTATTTT.

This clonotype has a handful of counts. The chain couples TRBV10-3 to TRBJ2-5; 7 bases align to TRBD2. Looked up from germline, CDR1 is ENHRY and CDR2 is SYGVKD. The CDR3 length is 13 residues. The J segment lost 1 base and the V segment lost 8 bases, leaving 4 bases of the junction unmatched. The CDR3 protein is CAIGSGAQETQYF. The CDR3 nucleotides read TGTGCCATCGGGAGCGGGGCCCAAGAGACCCAGTACTTC.

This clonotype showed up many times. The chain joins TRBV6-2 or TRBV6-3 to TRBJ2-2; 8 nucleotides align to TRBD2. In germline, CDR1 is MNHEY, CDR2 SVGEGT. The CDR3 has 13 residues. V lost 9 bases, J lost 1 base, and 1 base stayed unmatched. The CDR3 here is CASSGVNTGELFF. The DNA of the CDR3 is TGTGCCAGTAGCGGGGTGAACACCGGGGAGCTGTTTTTT.

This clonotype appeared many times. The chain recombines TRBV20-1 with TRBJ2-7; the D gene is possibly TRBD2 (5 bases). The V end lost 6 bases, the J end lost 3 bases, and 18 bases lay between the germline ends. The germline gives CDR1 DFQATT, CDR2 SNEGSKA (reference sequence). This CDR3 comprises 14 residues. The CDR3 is CSATDGPGDYEQYV. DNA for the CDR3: TGCAGTGCCACGGACGGACCCGGGGACTACGAGCAGTACGTC.

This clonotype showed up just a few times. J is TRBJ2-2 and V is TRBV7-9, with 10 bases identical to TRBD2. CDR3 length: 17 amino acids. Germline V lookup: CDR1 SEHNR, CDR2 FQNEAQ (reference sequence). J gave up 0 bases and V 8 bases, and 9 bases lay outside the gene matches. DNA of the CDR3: TGTGCCAGCCCCGGCACAGCGGGGGGGACGAACACCGGGGAGCTGTTTTTT. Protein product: CASPGTAGGTNTGELFF. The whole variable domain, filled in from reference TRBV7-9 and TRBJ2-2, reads DTGVSQNPRHKITKRGQNVTFRCDPISEHNRLYWYRQTLGQGPEFLTYFQNEAQLEKSRLLSDRFSAERPKGSFSTLEIQRTEQGDSAMYLCASPGTAGGTNTGELFFGEGSRLTVL.

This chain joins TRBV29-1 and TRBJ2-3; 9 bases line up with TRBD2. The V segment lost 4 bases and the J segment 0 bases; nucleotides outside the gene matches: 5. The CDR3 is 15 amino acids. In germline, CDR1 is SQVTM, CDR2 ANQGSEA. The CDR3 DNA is TGCAGCGTTGTAGTGACTAGCGGAAGCACAGATACGCAGTATTTT. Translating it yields CSVVVTSGSTDTQYF.

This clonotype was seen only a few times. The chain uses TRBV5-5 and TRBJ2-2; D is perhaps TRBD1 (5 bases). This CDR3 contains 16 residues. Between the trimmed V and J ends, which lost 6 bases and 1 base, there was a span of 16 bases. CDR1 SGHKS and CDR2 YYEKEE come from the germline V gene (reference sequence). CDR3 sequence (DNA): TGTGCCAGCATCACGATGGGGCCCCTGAACACCGGGGAGCTGTTTTTT. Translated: CASITMGPLNTGELFF.

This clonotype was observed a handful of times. CDR3 loop: CASSATGEGSSTDTQYF. The CDR3 region has the DNA TGTGCCAGCAGTGCAACAGGGGAGGGATCTAGCACAGATACGCAGTATTTT. The chain joins TRBV28 to TRBJ2-3; the D call may be TRBD1 or TRBD2 (7 bases each). CDR3 length: 17 amino acids. Germline V gene lookup returns CDR1 MDHEN and CDR2 SYDVKM. Trimming shortened V by 5 bases and J by 0 bases, and 18 bases separated the two germline ends.

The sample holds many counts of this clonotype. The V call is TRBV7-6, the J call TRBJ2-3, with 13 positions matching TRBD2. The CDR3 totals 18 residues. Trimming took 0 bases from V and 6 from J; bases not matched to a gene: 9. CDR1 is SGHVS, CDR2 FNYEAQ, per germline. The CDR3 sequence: CASSLAPPLAGGPDTQYF. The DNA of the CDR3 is TGTGCCAGCAGCTTAGCGCCCCCACTAGCGGGGGGGCCGGATACGCAGTATTTT.

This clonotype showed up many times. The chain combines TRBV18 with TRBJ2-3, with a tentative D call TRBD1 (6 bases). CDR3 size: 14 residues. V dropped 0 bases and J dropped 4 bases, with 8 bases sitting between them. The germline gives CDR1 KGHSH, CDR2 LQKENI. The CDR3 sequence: CASSPPGQPDTQYF. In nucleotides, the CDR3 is TGTGCCAGCTCACCACCCGGACAGCCAGATACGCAGTATTTT.

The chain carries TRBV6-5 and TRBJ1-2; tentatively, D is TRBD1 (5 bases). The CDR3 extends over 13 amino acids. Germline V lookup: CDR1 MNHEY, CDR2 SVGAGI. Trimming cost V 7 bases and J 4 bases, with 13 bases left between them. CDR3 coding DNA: TGTGCCAGCAAACCCAGGGTGTTCTATGGCTACACCTTC. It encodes CASKPRVFYGYTF.

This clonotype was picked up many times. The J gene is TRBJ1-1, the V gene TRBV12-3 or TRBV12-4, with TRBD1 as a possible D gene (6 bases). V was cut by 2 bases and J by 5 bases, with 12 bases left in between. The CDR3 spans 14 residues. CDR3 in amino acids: CASSLLQGYTEAFF. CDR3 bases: TGTGCCAGCAGTTTATTACAGGGCTATACTGAAGCTTTCTTT.

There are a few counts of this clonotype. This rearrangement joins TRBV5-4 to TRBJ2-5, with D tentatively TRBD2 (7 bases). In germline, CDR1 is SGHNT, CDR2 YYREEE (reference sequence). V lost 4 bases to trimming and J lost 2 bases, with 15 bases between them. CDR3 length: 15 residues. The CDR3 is CASSLQGLTQETQYF. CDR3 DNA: TGTGCCAGCAGCCTACAGGGACTAACGCAAGAGACCCAGTACTTC. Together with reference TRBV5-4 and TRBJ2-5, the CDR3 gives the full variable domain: ETGVTQSPTHLIKTRGQQVTLRCSSQSGHNTVSWYQQALGQGPQFIFQYYREEENGRGNFPPRFSGLQFPNYSSELNVNALELDDSALYLCASSLQGLTQETQYFGPGTRLLVL.

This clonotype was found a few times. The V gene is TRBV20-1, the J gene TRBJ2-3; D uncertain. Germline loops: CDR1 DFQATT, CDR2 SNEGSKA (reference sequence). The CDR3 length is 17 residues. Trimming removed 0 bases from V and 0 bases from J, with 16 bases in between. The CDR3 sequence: CSAREIRALPSTDTQYF. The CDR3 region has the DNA TGCAGTGCTAGAGAGATAAGGGCACTCCCAAGCACAGATACGCAGTATTTT.

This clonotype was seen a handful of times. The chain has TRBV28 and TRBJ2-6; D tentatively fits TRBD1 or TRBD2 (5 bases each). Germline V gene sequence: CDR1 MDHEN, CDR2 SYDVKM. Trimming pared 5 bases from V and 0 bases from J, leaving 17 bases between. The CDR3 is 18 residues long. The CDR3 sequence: CASSKSPGRFSGANVLTF. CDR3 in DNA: TGTGCCAGCAGTAAATCGCCGGGACGGTTCTCTGGGGCCAACGTCCTGACTTTC. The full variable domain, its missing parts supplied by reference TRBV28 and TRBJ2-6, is DVKVTQSSRYLVKRTGEKVFLECVQDMDHENMFWYRQDPGLGLRLIYFSYDVKMKEKGDIPEGYSVSREKKERFSLILESASTNQTSMYLCASSKSPGRFSGANVLTFGAGSRLTVL.